Shown below are 21 T cell receptor beta chains from a single sample sequenced in a study of blood T cell repertoires in COVID-19. Libraries were prepared by immunoSEQ multiplex PCR; TCRdb keeps only in-frame clonotypes and omits some of them. The sample contains some 250,000 clones, over 75% of which appear only once. Input material: peripheral blood. These receptors were obtained from a human donor in a cohort sampled during active COVID-19.

The chain links TRBV30 to TRBJ2-1; perhaps TRBD2 as D (6 bases). The V and J ends lost 2 bases and 4 bases respectively, with 18 bases between them. This CDR3 has 16 residues. The germline CDR1 and CDR2 sequences are GTSNPN and SVGIG (reference sequence). This CDR3 is CAWSSGTGHGYNEQFF. The CDR3 DNA reads TGTGCCTGGAGTTCTGGGACTGGCCACGGGTACAATGAGCAGTTCTTC.

This clone appeared once. The chain employs TRBV10-3 and TRBJ1-6; 8 nucleotides match TRBD1. The germline gives CDR1 ENHRY, CDR2 SYGVKD. Germline trimming cut 5 bases from V and 10 bases from J; bases unmatched to any gene: 7. The CDR3 runs to 14 residues. The DNA for the CDR3 is TGTGCCATCAGTTCGGGACAGGTTGACTCACCCCTCCACTTT. The encoded protein is CAISSGQVDSPLHF.

V usage is TRBV29-1 and J usage is TRBJ2-2; D call uncertain. The V end was cut by 7 bases, the J end by 0 bases, with 12 bases between. CDR1 and CDR2 (germline): SQVTM, ANQGSEA. CDR3 size: 14 residues. DNA of the CDR3: TGCAGCGCCCCCAAACAGACGAACACCGGGGAGCTGTTTTTT. This gives the protein CSAPKQTNTGELFF.

The gene calls are TRBV6-5 and TRBJ2-7, with 9 bases fitting TRBD1. The V gene end was trimmed by 5 bases and the J gene end by 5 bases; junction bases not matched to a gene: 10. CDR3 length equals 15 residues. In germline, CDR1 is MNHEY, CDR2 SVGAGI. CDR3: CASSRPGQGANEQYF. For the CDR3, the DNA is TGTGCCAGCAGTCGACCGGGACAGGGCGCGAACGAGCAGTACTTC.

This clone turned up a few times. V usage is TRBV6-8 and J usage is TRBJ2-5; 7 bases are shared with TRBD1. Germline CDR1 is MNHGY and CDR2 is SAAAGT. J was trimmed by 1 base and V by 4 bases; bases with no gene match: 15. This CDR3 has 18 residues. CDR3 sequence reads: CASSSSQPGTAFQETQYF. CDR3 nucleotide sequence: TGTGCCAGCAGTTCCTCCCAACCCGGGACAGCTTTCCAAGAGACCCAGTACTTC.

This chain links TRBV29-1 with TRBJ2-7; weak D call: TRBD2 (6 bases). Germline lookup yields CDR1 SQVTM and CDR2 ANQGSEA. The CDR3 is 13 residues long. Trimming cost V 4 bases and J 5 bases, with 15 bases left between them. The chain's CDR3 is CSVVGGMVNEQYF. The CDR3, as DNA: TGCAGCGTTGTCGGCGGGATGGTGAACGAGCAGTACTTC.

The chain employs TRBV5-4 and TRBJ2-6; D ambiguous. Germline-derived CDR1 and CDR2 are SGHNT and YYREEE (reference sequence). V was trimmed by 0 bases and J by 0 bases, leaving 10 bases between them. The CDR3 is 17 residues long. The DNA of the CDR3 is TGTGCCAGCAGCTTGGCGACTCGGATCTCTGGGGCCAACGTCCTGACTTTC. This gives the protein CASSLATRISGANVLTF.

The sample holds a few counts of this clone. The V and J genes are TRBV29-1 and TRBJ2-7, with TRBD1 as a possible D gene (5 bases). Germline values: CDR1 SQVTM, CDR2 ANQGSEA. This CDR3 is built from 13 residues. Trimming pared 6 bases from V and 0 bases from J, leaving 12 bases between. The CDR3 sequence: CSVRPQGSYEQYF. The CDR3 bases are TGCAGCGTGCGGCCCCAGGGCTCCTACGAGCAGTACTTC.

V and J are TRBV5-6 and TRBJ2-7; D gene ambiguous. Germline V lookup: CDR1 SGHDT, CDR2 YYEEEE. The CDR3 extends over 14 amino acids. V lost 1 base and J 12 bases, leaving 20 bases between the germline ends. CDR3 coding DNA: TGTGCCAGCAGCTTGCGTCCGTTAGAAGAGATTAGGTACTTC. Its translation: CASSLRPLEEIRYF.

The V and J genes are TRBV18 and TRBJ2-7, with 16 positions matching TRBD2. The length of the CDR3 is 18 residues. Germline loops: CDR1 KGHSH, CDR2 LQKENI. J lost 1 base, V lost 0 bases, and 3 bases had no gene match. CDR3 sequence: CASSPPGLAGGTSYEQYF. In DNA, the CDR3 is TGTGCCAGCTCACCACCGGGACTAGCGGGGGGGACTTCCTACGAGCAGTACTTC.

The V call is TRBV18, the J call TRBJ1-1; perhaps TRBD1 as D (5 bases). The CDR3 covers 15 residues. V gave up 0 bases and J gave up 3 bases, with 11 bases separating them. CDR1 KGHSH and CDR2 LQKENI come from the germline V gene. CDR3 sequence (DNA): TGTGCCAGCTCACCACCGTCAGGGTGGTACACTGAAGCTTTCTTT. Amino acids: CASSPPSGWYTEAFF.

This clone occurred a few times. The CDR3 is CASSARQGGSPLHF. CDR3 bases: TGTGCCAGCAGCGCTCGACAGGGAGGCTCACCCCTCCACTTT. The chain uses TRBV4-2 and TRBJ1-6; 7 nucleotides agree with TRBD1. Germline lookup yields CDR1 LGHNA and CDR2 YNFKEQ. The CDR3 totals 14 residues. The V and J ends lost 5 bases and 10 bases, in that order; junction bases with no gene match: 8.

V is TRBV6-6 and J is TRBJ1-4; TRBD1 is a possible D gene (5 bases). Germline CDR1 is MNHNY and CDR2 is SVGAGI (reference sequence). The CDR3 sequence is 15 residues long. V was trimmed by 6 bases and J by 2 bases, leaving 13 bases between them. The CDR3 bases are TGTGCCAGCAGCCAAACGGGGGACACTAATGAAAAACTGTTTTTT. Translation: CASSQTGDTNEKLFF.

The sample holds one count of this clone. The V call is TRBV9, the J call TRBJ1-6; no clear D. The V gene's germline CDR1 is SGDLS and CDR2 YYNGEE. Trimming cost V 0 bases and J 8 bases, with 9 bases left between them. There are 14 residues in the CDR3. The chain's CDR3 is CASSVDSPDSPLHF. The CDR3 coding sequence is TGTGCCAGCAGCGTAGACAGCCCAGATTCACCCCTCCACTTT.

The gene calls are TRBV27 and TRBJ1-4; D remains unclear. CDR3 length equals 15 residues. Trimming stripped 5 bases from V and 8 bases from J, with 18 bases between. The germline V gene encodes CDR1 MNHEY and CDR2 SMNVEV (reference sequence). This chain's CDR3 is CASSPGPEPQEKLFF. The CDR3 DNA sequence: TGTGCCAGCAGTCCGGGTCCGGAGCCCCAGGAAAAACTGTTTTTT.

V is TRBV4-1 and J is TRBJ1-5; D is perhaps TRBD1 (6 bases). This CDR3 contains 14 residues. Germline V gene sequence: CDR1 MGHRA, CDR2 YSYEKL. The V gene lost 4 bases and the J gene lost 7 bases, with 14 bases spanning the gap. The CDR3 DNA reads TGCGCCAGCAGCCGCGTCAGGGGTGAACAGCCCCAGCATTTT. The encoded protein is CASSRVRGEQPQHF.

The V gene is TRBV19, the J gene TRBJ2-7; D is perhaps TRBD1 (5 bases). CDR3 size: 13 residues. The V and J ends lost 4 bases and 6 bases respectively, with 13 bases between them. CDR1 is LNHDA and CDR2 is SQIVND in the germline V gene (reference sequence). Here the CDR3 reads CASSSGNRGEQYF. The CDR3 nucleotides are TGTGCCAGTAGTAGCGGCAATAGGGGCGAGCAGTACTTC.

The chain couples TRBV6-2 or TRBV6-3 to TRBJ2-3; D might be TRBD2 (6 bases). V was trimmed by 0 bases and J by 14 bases, leaving 18 bases between them. The CDR3 extends over 14 amino acids. Germline loops: CDR1 MNHEY, CDR2 SVGEGT. The CDR3 spells CASSYSPGLAMPYF. CDR3 sequence (DNA): TGTGCCAGCAGTTACTCCCCCGGGCTAGCGATGCCGTATTTT.

This chain joins TRBV7-6 and TRBJ2-7; 15 bases align to TRBD2. This CDR3 region has 17 residues. From germline, CDR1 is SGHVS and CDR2 FNYEAQ. V shed 4 bases and J 5 bases; nucleotides not matched to a gene: 9. CDR3 in amino acids: CASSSLGTSGRFDEQYF. CDR3 sequence (DNA): TGTGCCAGCAGCTCCCTGGGGACTAGCGGGAGGTTCGACGAGCAGTACTTC.

The rearrangement joins TRBV6-5 to TRBJ2-3; maybe TRBD2 (5 bases). Trimming shortened V by 6 bases and J by 4 bases, and 14 bases separated the two germline ends. The germline gives CDR1 MNHEY, CDR2 SVGAGI. This CDR3 has 14 amino acids. Here the CDR3 DNA reads TGTGCCAGCAGCCAGACTGCGGGCTCAGATACGCAGTATTTT. The encoded protein is CASSQTAGSDTQYF.

V and J are TRBV3-1 (or the pseudogene TRBV3-2) and TRBJ2-5; 15 bases are a match to TRBD2. With V trimmed by 10 bases and J by 5 bases, 8 bases remained unmatched. Germline V gene sequence: CDR1 LGHDT, CDR2 YNNKEL (reference sequence). This CDR3 is built from 15 residues. DNA for the CDR3: TGTGCCACCAGGACTAGCGGGGGGGGTTCGGAGACCCAGTACTTC. As protein: CATRTSGGGSETQYF.